These T cell receptor beta chains were read from a single sample in a study of blood T cell repertoires in COVID-19. TCRdb's copy holds only in-frame clones and misses some; the assay was immunoSEQ multiplex PCR. The sample contains 70,000 or so clones, approximately 78% of which appear only once. Sequencing used peripheral blood. Receptor source: a human donor in a cohort sampled during active COVID-19. CDR3s include the opening cysteine and the closing phenylalanine or tryptophan. Fields, in order: CDR3 DNA, CDR3 protein, J gene, V gene, clone size, D gene. A D gene is named only where the DNA matches it firmly. Size is omitted from some rows. Given values are once, few, many or a class for expanded clones.

DNA: TGTGCCGGAAAAGCGGGGATCTCCTACAATGAGCAGTTCTTC
CDR3: CAGKAGISYNEQFF
J: TRBJ2-1
V: TRBV2
size: once
D: TRBD2

DNA: TGTGCCAGCAGCCAGGGCCTCGAGCCCTACACAGATACGCAGTATTTT
CDR3: CASSQGLEPYTDTQYF
J: TRBJ2-3
V: TRBV11-3
size: -
D: -

DNA: TGCAGCGTTGAAGACGGGAGATCCCCCTACGAGCAGTACTTC
CDR3: CSVEDGRSPYEQYF
J: TRBJ2-7
V: TRBV29-1
size: -
D: -

DNA: TGTGCCAGCAGTACCGACAGAACTAATGAAAAACTGTTTTTT
CDR3: CASSTDRTNEKLFF
J: TRBJ1-4
V: TRBV6-5
size: -
D: -

DNA: TGTGCTAGTCGGGCAGCGGGGAACACCGGGGAGCTGTTTTTT
CDR3: CASRAAGNTGELFF
J: TRBJ2-2
V: TRBV12-5
size: -
D: -

DNA: TGTGCCAGCAGTTTGACAGGGCATGGGGGCTACACCTTC
CDR3: CASSLTGHGGYTF
J: TRBJ1-2
V: TRBV28
size: -
D: TRBD1

DNA: TGTGCCAGCAGTAGAGGGACCGGGGAGCTGTTTTTT
CDR3: CASSRGTGELFF
J: TRBJ2-2
V: TRBV12-3/TRBV12-4
size: -
D: -

DNA: TGTGCCAGCAGCTTAGACACTAGCGGACTAACCTACGAGCAGTACTTC
CDR3: CASSLDTSGLTYEQYF
J: TRBJ2-7
V: TRBV7-2
size: -
D: TRBD2

DNA: TGCAGCGTTGTGGTAGCGGGGGCCTACGAGCAGTACTTC
CDR3: CSVVVAGAYEQYF
J: TRBJ2-7
V: TRBV29-1
size: -
D: TRBD2

DNA: TGTGCCAGCTCACCGACGGTTACGGGTGAGAACACTGAAGCTTTCTTT
CDR3: CASSPTVTGENTEAFF
J: TRBJ1-1
V: TRBV18
size: few
D: -

DNA: TGCAGTGCTAGTAGGAATCCAGGGAACACTGAAGCTTTCTTT
CDR3: CSASRNPGNTEAFF
J: TRBJ1-1
V: TRBV20-1
size: -
D: -

DNA: TGTGCCAGCAGCTGGGGGACTAGCGGAGATGAGCAGTTCTTC
CDR3: CASSWGTSGDEQFF
J: TRBJ2-1
V: TRBV5-6
size: -
D: TRBD2

DNA: TGTGCCAGCAGCCACCTTGGAGAGCAATTGAACACTGAAGCTTTCTTT
CDR3: CASSHLGEQLNTEAFF
J: TRBJ1-1
V: TRBV16
size: -
D: -

DNA: TGTGCCAGCCGAAGGGGCCAGGGCACTGAAGCTTTCTTT
CDR3: CASRRGQGTEAFF
J: TRBJ1-1
V: TRBV6-5
size: -
D: -

DNA: TGTGCCAGCAGCGTAACAGGGACTGAAGCTTTCTTT
CDR3: CASSVTGTEAFF
J: TRBJ1-1
V: TRBV11-2
size: few
D: -

DNA: TGTGCCAGCTCACTGCGACAGGGAGAAAACTATGGCTACACCTTC
CDR3: CASSLRQGENYGYTF
J: TRBJ1-2
V: TRBV18
size: -
D: TRBD1

DNA: TGTGCCAGCAGCCAAGATGGGAGCAGGCTCAATGAGCAGTTCTTC
CDR3: CASSQDGSRLNEQFF
J: TRBJ2-1
V: TRBV3-1/TRBV3-2
size: -
D: -

DNA: TGTGCCAGTAGTCGGACAGGGAGGGACACTGAAGCTTTCTTT
CDR3: CASSRTGRDTEAFF
J: TRBJ1-1
V: TRBV19
size: -
D: TRBD1

DNA: TGTGCCAGCAGCGTAGAACAGGGACTGAACACTGAAGCTTTCTTT
CDR3: CASSVEQGLNTEAFF
J: TRBJ1-1
V: TRBV9
size: -
D: -

DNA: TGTGCCAGCCGTGGGGGGCGTTCAGCTAACTATGGCTACACCTTC
CDR3: CASRGGRSANYGYTF
J: TRBJ1-2
V: TRBV2
size: -
D: -

DNA: TGTGCCAGCAGCTCCGGACAGGGTTTGGCTCACTTT
CDR3: CASSSGQGLAHF
J: TRBJ1-6
V: TRBV13
size: -
D: TRBD1

DNA: TGCGCCAGCAGCCCGGGACAGGGGACGCAGGAGCAGTACTTC
CDR3: CASSPGQGTQEQYF
J: TRBJ2-7
V: TRBV5-1
size: -
D: TRBD1

DNA: TGTGCCAGCACCCGGGGACAGGGAGTCTACGAGCAGTACTTC
CDR3: CASTRGQGVYEQYF
J: TRBJ2-7
V: TRBV3-1/TRBV3-2
size: -
D: TRBD1

DNA: TGTGCCAGCAGTTCCTACTTGAACCTACTCTCCTACGAGCAGTACTTC
CDR3: CASSSYLNLLSYEQYF
J: TRBJ2-7
V: TRBV27
size: -
D: -

DNA: TGCGCCAGCAGCTTGGATCCGGGAAACACTGAAGCTTTCTTT
CDR3: CASSLDPGNTEAFF
J: TRBJ1-1
V: TRBV5-1
size: -
D: -

DNA: TGTGCCAGCGCCCTTGAGAGGCCTGGGGCCAACGTCCTGACTTTC
CDR3: CASALERPGANVLTF
J: TRBJ2-6
V: TRBV6-5
size: -
D: -

DNA: TGTGCCAGCAGCCCGAGGACAGGGGGCTTCAATCAGCCCCAGCATTTT
CDR3: CASSPRTGGFNQPQHF
J: TRBJ1-5
V: TRBV3-1/TRBV3-2
size: -
D: TRBD1

DNA: TGCAGTGCTAGTGCCTATGGACTAGCGGGAGTCGAGCAGTACTTC
CDR3: CSASAYGLAGVEQYF
J: TRBJ2-7
V: TRBV20-1
size: once
D: TRBD2

DNA: TGTGCCAGCTCACGTAACAGGGAGAACACTGAAGCTTTCTTT
CDR3: CASSRNRENTEAFF
J: TRBJ1-1
V: TRBV18
size: -
D: -

DNA: TGTGCCAGCAGCCAAGTCAGGGGAAACACCATATATTTT
CDR3: CASSQVRGNTIYF
J: TRBJ1-3
V: TRBV3-1/TRBV3-2
size: -
D: -

DNA: TGTGCCAGCAGTCACCAACAGGGGGCTGGAGCGACTAATGAAAAACTGTTTTTT
CDR3: CASSHQQGAGATNEKLFF
J: TRBJ1-4
V: TRBV25-1
size: -
D: TRBD1

DNA: TGCGCCAGCAGCCAAGACACAGGGTTCGAGACCCAGTACTTC
CDR3: CASSQDTGFETQYF
J: TRBJ2-5
V: TRBV4-3
size: -
D: -

DNA: TGCGCCTGCGGTGTCGGTTCTTCCACTGAAGCTTTCTTT
CDR3: CACGVGSSTEAFF
J: TRBJ1-1
V: TRBV4-1
size: -
D: -

DNA: TGTGCCAGCAGCCCAGGGGGGCTTAGCTCCTACAATGAGCAGTTCTTC
CDR3: CASSPGGLSSYNEQFF
J: TRBJ2-1
V: TRBV13
size: -
D: -

DNA: TGTGCCAGCAGCTTGGGGGGCCGGAGCACTGAAGCTTTCTTT
CDR3: CASSLGGRSTEAFF
J: TRBJ1-1
V: TRBV5-4
size: -
D: -

DNA: TGTGCCAGCAGTTACCCCACCGGAGATACGCAGTATTTT
CDR3: CASSYPTGDTQYF
J: TRBJ2-3
V: TRBV6-6
size: -
D: -

DNA: TGTGCCAGCAGCTTTTGGGGGACTAGTCCCTACGAGCAGTACTTC
CDR3: CASSFWGTSPYEQYF
J: TRBJ2-7
V: TRBV7-8
size: -
D: TRBD2

DNA: TGCAGCGTTGAAGATCAGAGGAGCGGGAGGGCTTACAATGAGCAGTTCTTC
CDR3: CSVEDQRSGRAYNEQFF
J: TRBJ2-1
V: TRBV29-1
size: -
D: TRBD2

DNA: TGTGCCAGTAGTATTCGAGGAGGCGAGCAGTACTTC
CDR3: CASSIRGGEQYF
J: TRBJ2-7
V: TRBV19
size: -
D: -

DNA: TGTGCCAGCAGTTCCGACAGAGCCGGGAGGTGGCCCCAGCATTTT
CDR3: CASSSDRAGRWPQHF
J: TRBJ1-5
V: TRBV27
size: few
D: -

DNA: TGTGCCAGCAGTGAACAGGGGTCACACTATGGCTACACCTTC
CDR3: CASSEQGSHYGYTF
J: TRBJ1-2
V: TRBV28
size: once
D: TRBD1

DNA: TGTGCCAGCTCATTGCGACAGAGTATAGCCGAGCAGTACTTC
CDR3: CASSLRQSIAEQYF
J: TRBJ2-7
V: TRBV18
size: -
D: -

DNA: TGCAGTGCTAGTCCATTAGCGGGACTTTCCTACAATGAGCAGTTCTTC
CDR3: CSASPLAGLSYNEQFF
J: TRBJ2-1
V: TRBV20-1
size: few
D: TRBD2

DNA: TGTGCCAGCAGCTTGACGCAGGGGGACGAGCAGTACTTC
CDR3: CASSLTQGDEQYF
J: TRBJ2-7
V: TRBV5-6
size: -
D: TRBD1

DNA: TGTGCCAGCAGCCGCAATCTCGCGGGCCAAGAGACCCAGTACTTC
CDR3: CASSRNLAGQETQYF
J: TRBJ2-5
V: TRBV14
size: -
D: -

DNA: TGCGCCTGTCGGGAAGGGCAGAATGAAAAACTGTTTTTT
CDR3: CACREGQNEKLFF
J: TRBJ1-4
V: TRBV10-2
size: -
D: -

DNA: TGTGCCAGCAGCGGGACTAGCGGGAGGATTTATGAGCAGTTCTTC
CDR3: CASSGTSGRIYEQFF
J: TRBJ2-1
V: TRBV5-4
size: -
D: TRBD2

DNA: TGTGCCAGCAGTCTCAGAGGACAGGTCATAACCGGGGAGCTGTTTTTT
CDR3: CASSLRGQVITGELFF
J: TRBJ2-2
V: TRBV27
size: -
D: TRBD1

DNA: TGCAGTGCCAGGCGGGCGGAAAAACTGTTTTTT
CDR3: CSARRAEKLFF
J: TRBJ1-4
V: TRBV20-1
size: -
D: -

DNA: TGCGCCAGCAGCTTGGTTACGCGGGAGGGCCGAGAGACCCAGTACTTC
CDR3: CASSLVTREGRETQYF
J: TRBJ2-5
V: TRBV5-1
size: -
D: TRBD2

DNA: TGTGCCTGGAGTGGGGACAGCTATGGCTACACCTTC
CDR3: CAWSGDSYGYTF
J: TRBJ1-2
V: TRBV30
size: -
D: TRBD1